Reported below is one T cell receptor beta chain. Antigen: not known. This entry belongs to a study of blood T cells in healthy people across ages. Whole-study findings and limits: Fewer expanded clones and more diversity marked long-lived versus aged donors. TCR beta diversity correlated strongly with naive T cell percentage.

With 6 bases clipped from V and 3 bases from J, the junction kept 11 bases outside the gene matches. Germline V lookup: CDR1 MDHEN, CDR2 SYDVKM. This CDR3 contains 16 residues. A sample-barcoded 5' primer and a J-beta primer mix were used in a second PCR of roughly 7 to 12 cycles. Sequencing yielded, for each sample, at least 3 million paired-end reads carrying CDR3. In TCRdb, the 5' RACE reads were re-called with MiXCR into one record per CDR3 protein. The sample has about 1.1 million distinct CDR3 sequences; more than 30% are singletons. No fewer than 5 micrograms of total RNA were isolated from every sample.

The chain is built from TRBV28 and TRBJ2-4, with 7 bases matching TRBD1. This receptor was obtained from a man aged 18 to 30 in good health. Sequencing was done on a sample of blood. The CDR3: CASRTDRAGVKNIQYF. CDR3 sequence (DNA): TGTGCCAGCAGAACCGACAGGGCTGGGGTCAAAAACATTCAGTACTTC.